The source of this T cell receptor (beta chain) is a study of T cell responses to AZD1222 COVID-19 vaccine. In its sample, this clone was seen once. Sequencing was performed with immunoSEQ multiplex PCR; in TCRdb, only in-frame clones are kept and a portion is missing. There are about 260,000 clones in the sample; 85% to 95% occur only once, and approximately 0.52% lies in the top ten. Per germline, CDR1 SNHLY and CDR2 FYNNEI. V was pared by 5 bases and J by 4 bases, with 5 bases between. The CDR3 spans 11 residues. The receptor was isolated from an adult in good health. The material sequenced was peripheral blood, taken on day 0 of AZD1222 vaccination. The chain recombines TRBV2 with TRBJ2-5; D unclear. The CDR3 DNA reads TGTGCCAGCAGTCCCGGAGAGACCCAGTACTTC. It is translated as CASSPGETQYF.